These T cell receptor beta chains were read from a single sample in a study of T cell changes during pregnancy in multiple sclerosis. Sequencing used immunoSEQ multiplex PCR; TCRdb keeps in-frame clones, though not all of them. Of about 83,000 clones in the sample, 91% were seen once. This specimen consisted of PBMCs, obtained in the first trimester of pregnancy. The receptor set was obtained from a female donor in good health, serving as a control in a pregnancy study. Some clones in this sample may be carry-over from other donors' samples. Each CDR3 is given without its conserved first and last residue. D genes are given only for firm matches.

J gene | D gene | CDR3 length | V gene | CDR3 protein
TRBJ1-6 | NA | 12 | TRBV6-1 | ASPGSSYNSPLH
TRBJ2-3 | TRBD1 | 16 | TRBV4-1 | ASSQRGAGTGDTDTQY
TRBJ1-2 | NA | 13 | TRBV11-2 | ASSFPRGEAYGYT
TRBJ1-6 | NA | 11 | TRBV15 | ATSLRPRGPLH
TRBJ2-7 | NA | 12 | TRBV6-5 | ASSSWASAYEQY
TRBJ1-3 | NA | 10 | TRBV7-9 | GFEVVGNTIY
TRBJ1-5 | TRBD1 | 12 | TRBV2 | ASKKDRSNQPQH
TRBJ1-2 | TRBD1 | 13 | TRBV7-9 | ASSHPDRGAYGYT
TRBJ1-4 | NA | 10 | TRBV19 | ASRQGNEKLF
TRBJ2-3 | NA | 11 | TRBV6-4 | ASSDRGTDTQY
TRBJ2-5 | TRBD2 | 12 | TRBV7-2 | ASTRGGQLETQY
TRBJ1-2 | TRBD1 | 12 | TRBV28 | ASSLNRDSYGYT
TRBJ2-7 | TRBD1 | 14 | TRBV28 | ASSIWGQGSSYEQY
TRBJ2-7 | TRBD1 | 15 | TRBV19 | ASSISPGTGERNEQY
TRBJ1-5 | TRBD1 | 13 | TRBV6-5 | ASSPGTENNQPQH
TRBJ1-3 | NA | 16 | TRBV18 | ASSRTGTFSHAGNTIY
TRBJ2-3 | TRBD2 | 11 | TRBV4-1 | ASSQLAGSAGY
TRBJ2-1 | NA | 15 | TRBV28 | ASSSLGVGRSYNEQF
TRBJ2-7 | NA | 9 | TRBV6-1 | ASSGVLREY
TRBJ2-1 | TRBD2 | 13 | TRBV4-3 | ASSQDTREGNEQF
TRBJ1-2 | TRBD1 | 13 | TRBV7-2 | ASSLAGTGAYGYT
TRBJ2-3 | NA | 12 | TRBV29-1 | SVGRTATTDTQY
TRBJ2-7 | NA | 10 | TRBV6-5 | ASGQTVHEQY
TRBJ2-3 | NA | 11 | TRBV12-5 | ASGSSSTDTQY
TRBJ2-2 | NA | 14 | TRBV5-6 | ASSPTLATNTGELF
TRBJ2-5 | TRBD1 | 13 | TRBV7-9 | ASSPEDRGPETQY